This TCR beta chain was obtained from a study of response to subunit inactivated influenza vaccine. This clonotype occurred a few times. Antigen: not known. TCRdb independently ran MiXCR on the RT-PCR reads; one entry per CDR3 protein. The table shows hundreds of thousands of distinct CDR3 sequences, with approximately 21% occurring only once. Study-level findings and limits: T cells newly recruited by each seasonal influenza vaccination are few, the authors suggested.

The receptor was isolated from a man aged 45-69 years who received an inactivated influenza vaccine. Sequencing used PBMCs from blood, obtained approximately 22 months after vaccination.

This CDR3 is CATSDFPGQPQHF. DNA of the CDR3: TGTGCCACCAGTGATTTTCCTGGTCAGCCCCAGCATTTT. This chain uses TRBV24-1 with TRBJ1-5; D is unresolved. Between the trimmed V and J ends, which lost 1 base and 6 bases, there was a span of 6 bases. The CDR3 extends over 13 amino acids. Per germline, CDR1 KGHDR and CDR2 SFDVKD.